This T cell receptor beta chain appears in the sequencing data of a study of cytomegalovirus exposure and HLA in healthy donors. Study-wide findings and caveats: The authors later found TCR association rates varying by HLA locus, with DRB1 most and HLA-C fewest. Researchers counted roughly 150 TCR beta chains as cytomegalovirus-associated.

Of note for this clone: Its specificity is unknown.

This CDR3 region has 15 residues. V lost 6 bases and J lost 0; bases outside the gene matches: 4. CDR1 and CDR2 from the germline V gene are MGHDK and SYGVNS. The PCR contained 60 Vbeta and 13 Jbeta primers. The data were produced by immunoSEQ multiplex PCR, yet TCRdb's version contains in-frame clones alone and is incomplete. The data show 55,000 to 85,000 clones, roughly 88% seen once. This receptor was obtained from a woman aged 25 to 39 in good health and CMV-seronegative. The J gene is TRBJ2-4, the V gene TRBV25-1, with 8 bases matching TRBD2. The specimen was PBMCs. The CDR3 spells CASSPAGEAKNIQYF. CDR3 bases: TGTGCCAGCAGCCCAGCGGGAGAAGCCAAAAACATTCAGTACTTC. The full variable domain, with the rest looked up from reference TRBV25-1 and TRBJ2-4, is EADIYQTPRYLVIGTGKKITLECSQTMGHDKMYWYQQDPGMELHLIHYSYGVNSTEKGDLSSESTVSRIRTEHFPLTLESARPSHTSQYLCASSPAGEAKNIQYFGAGTRLSVL.